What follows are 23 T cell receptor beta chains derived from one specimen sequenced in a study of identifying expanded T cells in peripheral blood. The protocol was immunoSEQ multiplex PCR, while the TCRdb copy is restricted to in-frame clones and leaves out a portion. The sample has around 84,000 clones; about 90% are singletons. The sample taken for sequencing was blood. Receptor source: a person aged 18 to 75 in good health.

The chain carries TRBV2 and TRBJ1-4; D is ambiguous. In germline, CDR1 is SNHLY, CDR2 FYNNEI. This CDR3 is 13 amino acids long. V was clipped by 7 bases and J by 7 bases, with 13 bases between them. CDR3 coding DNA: TGTGCCAGCAAGGGAGGGCTATCTGAAAAACTGTTTTTT. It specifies CASKGGLSEKLFF.

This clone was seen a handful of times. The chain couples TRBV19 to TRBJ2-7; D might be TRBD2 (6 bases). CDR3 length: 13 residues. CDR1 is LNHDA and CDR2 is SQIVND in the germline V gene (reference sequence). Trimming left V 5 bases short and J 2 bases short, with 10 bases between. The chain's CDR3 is CASSPGSTYEQYF. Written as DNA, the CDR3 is TGTGCCAGTAGTCCCGGGAGCACCTACGAGCAGTACTTC.

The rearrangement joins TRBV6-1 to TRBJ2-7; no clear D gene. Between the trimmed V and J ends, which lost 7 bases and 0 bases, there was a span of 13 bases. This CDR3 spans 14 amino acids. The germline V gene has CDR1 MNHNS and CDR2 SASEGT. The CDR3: CASKFGQSSYEQYF. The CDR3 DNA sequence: TGTGCCAGCAAGTTCGGGCAGAGCTCCTACGAGCAGTACTTC.

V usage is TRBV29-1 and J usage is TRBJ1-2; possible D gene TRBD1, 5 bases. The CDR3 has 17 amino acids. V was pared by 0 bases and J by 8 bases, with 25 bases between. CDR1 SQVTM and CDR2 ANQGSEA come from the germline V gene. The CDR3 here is CSVEDPVGDRLVWGYTF. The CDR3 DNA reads TGCAGCGTTGAAGATCCGGTGGGGGACCGACTAGTCTGGGGCTACACCTTC. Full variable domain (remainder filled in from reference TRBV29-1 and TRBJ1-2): SAVISQKPSRDICQRGTSLTIQCQVDSQVTMMFWYRQQPGQSLTLIATANQGSEATYESGFVIDKFPISRPNLTFSTLTVSNMSPEDSSIYLCSVEDPVGDRLVWGYTFGSGTRLTVV.

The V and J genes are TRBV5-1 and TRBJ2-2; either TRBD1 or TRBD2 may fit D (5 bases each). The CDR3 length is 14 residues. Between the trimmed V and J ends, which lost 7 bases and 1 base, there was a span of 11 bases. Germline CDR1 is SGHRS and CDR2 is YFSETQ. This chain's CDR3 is CASGDQGNTGELFF. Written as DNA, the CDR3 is TGCGCCAGCGGGGACCAGGGGAACACCGGGGAGCTGTTTTTT.

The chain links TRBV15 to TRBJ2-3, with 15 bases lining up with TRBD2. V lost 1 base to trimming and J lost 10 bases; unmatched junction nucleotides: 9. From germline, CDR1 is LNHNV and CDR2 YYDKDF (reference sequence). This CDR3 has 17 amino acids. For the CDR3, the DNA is TGTGCCACCAGCAGAGGGACTAGCGGGGGGGTTACGGTTCCGCAGTATTTT. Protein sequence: CATSRGTSGGVTVPQYF.

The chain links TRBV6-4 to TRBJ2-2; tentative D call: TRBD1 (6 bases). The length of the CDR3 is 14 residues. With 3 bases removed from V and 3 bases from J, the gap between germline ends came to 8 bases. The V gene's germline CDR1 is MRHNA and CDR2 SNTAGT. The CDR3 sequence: CASSEEGDTGELFF. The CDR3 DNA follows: TGTGCCAGCAGTGAAGAGGGGGACACCGGGGAGCTGTTTTTT.

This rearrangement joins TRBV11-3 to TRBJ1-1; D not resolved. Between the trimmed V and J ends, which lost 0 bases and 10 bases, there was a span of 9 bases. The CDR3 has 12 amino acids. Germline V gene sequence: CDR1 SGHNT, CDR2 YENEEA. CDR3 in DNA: TGTGCCAGCAGCTTAGAAGGCACCGGAGCTTTCTTT. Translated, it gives CASSLEGTGAFF.

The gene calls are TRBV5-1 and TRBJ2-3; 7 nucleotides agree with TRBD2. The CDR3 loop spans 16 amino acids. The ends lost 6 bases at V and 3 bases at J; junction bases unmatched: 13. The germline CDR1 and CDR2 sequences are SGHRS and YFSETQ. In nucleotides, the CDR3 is TGCGCCAGCACCCCCCTGGGGGGGAGGTTAACAGATACGCAGTATTTT. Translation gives CASTPLGGRLTDTQYF.

The CDR3 sequence: CASRGSLYSPNTEAFF. Written as DNA, the CDR3 is TGTGCCAGCAGGGGGTCCTTGTATTCGCCGAACACTGAAGCTTTCTTT. This chain links TRBV2 with TRBJ1-1; the D is unclear. The germline CDR1 and CDR2 sequences are SNHLY and FYNNEI. Trimming cost V 6 bases and J 1 base, with 18 bases left between them. The CDR3 has 16 residues.

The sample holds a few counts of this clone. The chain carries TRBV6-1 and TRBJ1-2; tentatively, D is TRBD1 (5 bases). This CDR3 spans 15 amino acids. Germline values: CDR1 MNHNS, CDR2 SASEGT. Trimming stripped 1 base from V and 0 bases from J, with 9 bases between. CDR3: CASSEDRPANYGYTF. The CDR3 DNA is TGTGCCAGCAGTGAAGACAGGCCAGCTAACTATGGCTACACCTTC.

The DNA for the CDR3 is TGTGCCAGTAGTACGCAGAAGAACACTGAAGCTTTCTTT. Amino acid sequence: CASSTQKNTEAFF. The chain links TRBV19 to TRBJ1-1; D not resolved. This CDR3 has 13 residues. Trimming cost V 4 bases and J 1 base, with 7 bases left between them. The germline gives CDR1 LNHDA, CDR2 SQIVND (reference sequence).

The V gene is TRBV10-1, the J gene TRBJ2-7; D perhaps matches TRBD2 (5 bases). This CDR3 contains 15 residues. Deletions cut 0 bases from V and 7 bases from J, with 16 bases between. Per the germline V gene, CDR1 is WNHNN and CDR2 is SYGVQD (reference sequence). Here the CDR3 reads CASSESPGEWREQYF. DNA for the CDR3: TGCGCCAGCAGTGAGTCTCCCGGGGAATGGAGGGAGCAGTACTTC.

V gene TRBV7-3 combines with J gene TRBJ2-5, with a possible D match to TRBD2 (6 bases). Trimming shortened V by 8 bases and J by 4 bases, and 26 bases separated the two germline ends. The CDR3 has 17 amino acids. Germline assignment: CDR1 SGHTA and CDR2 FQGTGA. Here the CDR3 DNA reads TGTGCCAGCTCACACAAAAAACCCGGGCAGGAGGGAGAGACCCAGTACTTC. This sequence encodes CASSHKKPGQEGETQYF.

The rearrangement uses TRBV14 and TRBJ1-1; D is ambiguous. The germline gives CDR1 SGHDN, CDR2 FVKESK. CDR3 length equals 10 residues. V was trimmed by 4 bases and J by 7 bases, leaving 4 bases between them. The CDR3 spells CASSLNEAFF. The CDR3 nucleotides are TGTGCCAGCAGCCTAAATGAAGCTTTCTTT.

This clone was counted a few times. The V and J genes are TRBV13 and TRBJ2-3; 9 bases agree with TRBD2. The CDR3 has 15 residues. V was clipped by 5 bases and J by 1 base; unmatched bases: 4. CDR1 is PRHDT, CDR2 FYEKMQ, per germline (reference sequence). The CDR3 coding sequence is TGTGCCAGCAGCCCGATAGCGGGGGGCACAGATACGCAGTATTTT. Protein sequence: CASSPIAGGTDTQYF.

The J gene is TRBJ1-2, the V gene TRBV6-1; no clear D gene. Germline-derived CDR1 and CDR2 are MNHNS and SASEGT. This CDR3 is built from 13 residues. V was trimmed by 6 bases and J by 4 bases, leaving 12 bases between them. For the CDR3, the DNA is TGTGCCAGCAGAGTCTCAACCCCCTATGGCTACACCTTC. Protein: CASRVSTPYGYTF.

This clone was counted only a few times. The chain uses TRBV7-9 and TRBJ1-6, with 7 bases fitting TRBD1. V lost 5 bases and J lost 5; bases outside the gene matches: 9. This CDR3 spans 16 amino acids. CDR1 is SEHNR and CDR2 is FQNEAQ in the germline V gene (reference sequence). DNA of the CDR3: TGTGCCAGCAGCGACGCCCCAGGGGGAAATAATTCACCCCTCCACTTT. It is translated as CASSDAPGGNNSPLHF.

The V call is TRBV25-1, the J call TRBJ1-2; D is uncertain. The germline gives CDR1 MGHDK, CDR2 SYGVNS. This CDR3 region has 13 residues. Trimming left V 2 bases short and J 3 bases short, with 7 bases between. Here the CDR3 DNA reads TGTGCCAGCAGTGAACGAAGGGACTATGGCTACACCTTC. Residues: CASSERRDYGYTF.

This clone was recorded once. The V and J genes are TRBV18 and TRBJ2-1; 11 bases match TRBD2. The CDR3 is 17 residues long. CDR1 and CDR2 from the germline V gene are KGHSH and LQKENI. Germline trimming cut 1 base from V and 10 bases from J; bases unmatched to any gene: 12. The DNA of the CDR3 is TGTGCCAGCTCACCACTCCGTCCGGGACTAGCGGCCGGGGAGCAGTTCTTC. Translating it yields CASSPLRPGLAAGEQFF.

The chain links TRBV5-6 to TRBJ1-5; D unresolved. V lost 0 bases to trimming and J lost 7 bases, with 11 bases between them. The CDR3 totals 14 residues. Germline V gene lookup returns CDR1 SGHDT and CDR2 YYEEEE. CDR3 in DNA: TGTGCCAGCAGCTTGGCCGGAAGTAGGCAGCCCCAGCATTTT. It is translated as CASSLAGSRQPQHF.

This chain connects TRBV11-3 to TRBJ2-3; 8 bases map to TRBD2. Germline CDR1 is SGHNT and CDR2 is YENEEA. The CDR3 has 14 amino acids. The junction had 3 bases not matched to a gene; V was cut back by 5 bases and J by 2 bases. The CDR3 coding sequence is TGTGCCAGCAGCCGCGGGAGGAACACAGATACGCAGTATTTT. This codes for CASSRGRNTDTQYF.

CDR3 sequence: CASSTPAGNYYGYTF. CDR3 DNA: TGTGCCAGCAGTACGCCTGCGGGGAATTACTATGGCTACACCTTC. The V and J genes are TRBV28 and TRBJ1-2, with no clear D. Germline V lookup: CDR1 MDHEN, CDR2 SYDVKM. V gave up 5 bases and J gave up 3 bases, with 16 bases separating them. This CDR3 region has 15 residues.